Each of the 17 T cell receptor beta chains below was sequenced from the same sample in a study of shared clonotypes between healthy human individuals (dated by TCRdb to the early 2020s). The method was the immunoSEQ multiplex PCR assay. TCRdb re-hosts the immuneACCESS table, in-frame sequences only. Its copies lack some clones; in the studies checked, an unresolved V gene accounts for under half of them, and the cause for the rest is not known. Present in this sample are millions of clones, 90% to 95% of which were seen just once. About 0.13% of the sample is taken by the ten largest. The sample was naive CD4+ T cells sorted from blood. The meaning of the sample's cell subset or site label: CD45RA+ positively selected. The receptors derive from a man aged 18 to 29 in good health.

This chain uses TRBV9 with TRBJ1-2, with D uncertain. The V and J ends lost 0 bases and 9 bases respectively, with 12 bases between them. Germline V lookup: CDR1 SGDLS, CDR2 YYNGEE. The CDR3 runs to 13 residues. CDR3 DNA sequence: TGTGCCAGCAGCGTAGGAACGGCCAGGAGCTACACCTTC. Encoded protein: CASSVGTARSYTF.

The V gene is TRBV5-4, the J gene TRBJ2-7; D may be TRBD2 (6 bases). CDR1 is SGHNT, CDR2 YYREEE, per germline (reference sequence). This CDR3 spans 13 amino acids. Deletions cut 5 bases from V and 1 base from J, with 10 bases between. The CDR3, as DNA: TGTGCCAGCAGAAGGCGGGGATCCTACGAGCAGTACTTC. The encoded protein is CASRRRGSYEQYF.

The CDR3 sequence: CASRDRQRNTIYF. CDR3 coding DNA: TGTGCCAGCAGGGACAGGCAGCGAAACACCATATATTTT. The chain recombines TRBV6-1 with TRBJ1-3; 7 bases match TRBD1. This CDR3 has 13 residues. Per germline, CDR1 MNHNS and CDR2 SASEGT. Trimming cost V 6 bases and J 5 bases; bases outside gene matches: 4.

The chain links TRBV5-4 to TRBJ1-2; D call uncertain. Trimming stripped 4 bases from V and 4 bases from J, with 14 bases between. Germline V lookup: CDR1 SGHNT, CDR2 YYREEE (reference sequence). The CDR3 has 14 amino acids. The DNA of the CDR3 is TGTGCCAGCAGCCCCTGGGGTTTCTCCTATGGCTACACCTTC. Translated, it gives CASSPWGFSYGYTF. Using reference TRBV5-4 and TRBJ1-2 for the parts outside the CDR3, the full variable domain is ETGVTQSPTHLIKTRGQQVTLRCSSQSGHNTVSWYQQALGQGPQFIFQYYREEENGRGNFPPRFSGLQFPNYSSELNVNALELDDSALYLCASSPWGFSYGYTFGSGTRLTVV.

The gene calls are TRBV2 and TRBJ2-7; TRBD2 matches 9 bases. Unmatched junction bases numbered 9, after V lost 6 bases and J lost 9 bases. The CDR3 extends over 13 amino acids. Germline-derived CDR1 and CDR2 are SNHLY and FYNNEI. This CDR3 reads CASRTTSGSGQYF. In DNA, the CDR3 is TGTGCCAGCAGAACGACTAGCGGAAGCGGGCAGTACTTC.

J is TRBJ1-5 and V is TRBV28; 9 bases are a match to TRBD1. Germline V gene lookup returns CDR1 MDHEN and CDR2 SYDVKM. The CDR3 covers 16 residues. With V trimmed by 6 bases and J by 7 bases, 13 bases remained unmatched. The CDR3 here is CASRPPPGQGAQPQHF. The CDR3 DNA sequence: TGTGCCAGCAGACCTCCCCCGGGACAGGGAGCCCAGCCCCAGCATTTT.

The CDR3 nucleotides are TGTGCCAGCACCCTAAGGGGTACAGATACGCAGTATTTT. It translates to CASTLRGTDTQYF. The gene calls are TRBV7-8 and TRBJ2-3; TRBD1 is a possible D gene (5 bases). Trimming took off 7 bases at V and 3 bases at J, with 11 bases between the two ends. The CDR3 extends over 13 amino acids. The germline CDR1 and CDR2 sequences are SGHVS and FQNEAQ.

The DNA for the CDR3 is TGTGCCAGCACTCAGGGAATGTACAATCAGCCCCAGCATTTT. Translated: CASTQGMYNQPQHF. The chain employs TRBV6-6 and TRBJ1-5; D may be TRBD1 (5 bases). Trimming cost V 7 bases and J 3 bases, with 13 bases left between them. The CDR3 runs to 14 residues. Germline V lookup: CDR1 MNHNY, CDR2 SVGAGI (reference sequence).

V usage is TRBV7-3 and J usage is TRBJ2-1; 12 bases are a match to TRBD2. CDR1 SGHTA and CDR2 FQGTGA come from the germline V gene. This CDR3 spans 16 amino acids. V was clipped by 3 bases and J by 8 bases; unmatched bases: 8. In nucleotides, the CDR3 is TGTGCCAGCAGCTTCCAAGGACTAGCGGGAATCGATGAGCAGTTCTTC. As protein: CASSFQGLAGIDEQFF. The full variable domain, rest sourced from reference TRBV7-3 and TRBJ2-1, is GAGVSQTPSNKVTEKGKYVELRCDPISGHTALYWYRQSLGQGPEFLIYFQGTGAADDSGLPNDRFFAVRPEGSVSTLKIQRTERGDSAVYLCASSFQGLAGIDEQFFGPGTRLTVL.

This chain joins TRBV5-1 and TRBJ2-1; TRBD1 matches 8 bases. From germline, CDR1 is SGHRS and CDR2 YFSETQ. This CDR3 region has 15 residues. V shed 5 bases, J shed 7 bases, and the junction held 11 bases outside the gene matches. The CDR3 sequence: CASSPGRQGLNEQFF. CDR3 in DNA: TGCGCCAGCAGTCCGGGCCGACAGGGGTTGAATGAGCAGTTCTTC. The variable domain in full, completed from reference TRBV5-1 and TRBJ2-1, reads KAGVTQTPRYLIKTRGQQVTLSCSPISGHRSVSWYQQTPGQGLQFLFEYFSETQRNKGNFPGRFSGRQFSNSRSEMNVSTLELGDSALYLCASSPGRQGLNEQFFGPGTRLTVL.

V gene TRBV30 combines with J gene TRBJ2-3; 7 nucleotides match TRBD1. J was trimmed by 2 bases and V by 8 bases; bases with no gene match: 7. This CDR3 has 13 residues. Germline V gives CDR1 GTSNPN, CDR2 SVGIG (reference sequence). The CDR3 spells CAGRDSITDTQYF. CDR3 in DNA: TGTGCCGGCCGGGACAGCATCACAGATACGCAGTATTTT.

The V call is TRBV18, the J call TRBJ1-5; D unresolved. Germline CDR1 and CDR2: KGHSH and LQKENI. V was cut by 5 bases and J by 0 bases, with 5 bases left in between. The CDR3 loop spans 13 amino acids. The CDR3 region has the DNA TGTGCCAGCTCATTCTTTAGCAATCAGCCCCAGCATTTT. This sequence encodes CASSFFSNQPQHF.

J is TRBJ2-6 and V is TRBV19; D is perhaps TRBD1 or TRBD2 (5 bases each). The CDR3 extends over 15 amino acids. Trimming shortened V by 6 bases and J by 0 bases, and 9 bases separated the two germline ends. Looked up from germline, CDR1 is LNHDA and CDR2 is SQIVND (reference sequence). CDR3 residues: CASRPGSSGANVLTF. The CDR3 DNA sequence: TGTGCCAGTAGACCAGGGAGCTCTGGGGCCAACGTCCTGACTTTC.

The gene calls are TRBV4-2 and TRBJ2-2; 11 nucleotides line up with TRBD2. CDR1 LGHNA and CDR2 YNFKEQ come from the germline V gene. The junction had 10 bases not matched to a gene; V was cut back by 0 bases and J by 10 bases. The CDR3 spans 17 residues. The CDR3 reads CASSQDQLLAGVVELFF. The CDR3 nucleotides read TGTGCCAGCAGCCAAGACCAGTTACTAGCGGGGGTGGTGGAGCTGTTTTTT.

The chain is built from TRBV28 and TRBJ2-7; 10 positions match TRBD1. Germline values: CDR1 MDHEN, CDR2 SYDVKM. This CDR3 contains 15 residues. V lost 6 bases and J lost 4; bases outside the gene matches: 9. The CDR3 DNA sequence: TGTGCCAGCAGATCGTCCGGGACAGGGGCTTACGAGCAGTACTTC. Residues: CASRSSGTGAYEQYF.

The chain recombines TRBV30 with TRBJ1-3; no firm D call. The CDR3 contains 14 residues. Germline loops: CDR1 GTSNPN, CDR2 SVGIG (reference sequence). V was pared by 2 bases and J by 1 base, with 9 bases between. The CDR3 bases are TGTGCCTGGAGTTTGGTGAAGTCTGGAAACACCATATATTTT. It is translated as CAWSLVKSGNTIYF.

The chain recombines TRBV5-1 with TRBJ2-4; possibly TRBD2 for D (6 bases). Deletions cut 4 bases from V and 7 bases from J, with 12 bases between. Germline-derived CDR1 and CDR2 are SGHRS and YFSETQ. The CDR3 is 13 amino acids. The CDR3 bases are TGCGCCAGCAGCCCCGGGAGTCTGAACATTCAGTACTTC. Its translation is CASSPGSLNIQYF.